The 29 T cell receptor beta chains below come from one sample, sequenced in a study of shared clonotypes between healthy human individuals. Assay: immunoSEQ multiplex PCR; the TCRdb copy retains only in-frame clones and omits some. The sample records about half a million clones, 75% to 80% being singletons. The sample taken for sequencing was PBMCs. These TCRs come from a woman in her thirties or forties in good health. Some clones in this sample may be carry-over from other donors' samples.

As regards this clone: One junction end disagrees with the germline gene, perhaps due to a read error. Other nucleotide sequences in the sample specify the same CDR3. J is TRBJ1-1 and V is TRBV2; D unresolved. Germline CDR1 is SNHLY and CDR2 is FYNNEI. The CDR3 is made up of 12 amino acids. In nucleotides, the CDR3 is TGCGCCAGCAGTGAAAGAGCGGCTGAAGCTTTCTTT. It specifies CASSERAAEAFF. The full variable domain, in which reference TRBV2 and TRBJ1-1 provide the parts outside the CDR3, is EPEVTQTPSHQVTQMGQEVILRCVPISNHLYFYWYRQILGQKVEFLVSFYNNEISEKSEIFDDQFSVERPDGSNFTLKIRSTKLEDSAMYFCASSERAAEAFFGQGTRLTVV.

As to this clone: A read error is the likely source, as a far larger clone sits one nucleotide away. DNA of the CDR3: TGTGTCACCAGTGGAGACACCTCTGGGGCCAACGTCCTGACTTTC. Its translation is CVTSGDTSGANVLTF. The V call is TRBV15, the J call TRBJ2-6, with D hard to call. The CDR3 contains 15 residues. Germline V lookup: CDR1 LNHNV, CDR2 YYDKDF (reference sequence).

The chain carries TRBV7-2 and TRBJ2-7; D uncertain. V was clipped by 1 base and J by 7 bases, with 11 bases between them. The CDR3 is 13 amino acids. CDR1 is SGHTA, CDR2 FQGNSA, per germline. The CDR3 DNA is TGTGCCAGCAGCTTAGACGCCCTCGGGGAGCAGTACTTC. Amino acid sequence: CASSLDALGEQYF.

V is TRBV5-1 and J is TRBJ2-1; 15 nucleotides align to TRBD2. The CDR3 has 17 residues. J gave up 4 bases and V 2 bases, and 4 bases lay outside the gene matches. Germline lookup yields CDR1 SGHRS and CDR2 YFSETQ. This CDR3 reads CASSFGLAGGKYNEQFF. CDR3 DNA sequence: TGCGCCAGCAGCTTCGGACTAGCGGGAGGGAAATACAATGAGCAGTTCTTC.

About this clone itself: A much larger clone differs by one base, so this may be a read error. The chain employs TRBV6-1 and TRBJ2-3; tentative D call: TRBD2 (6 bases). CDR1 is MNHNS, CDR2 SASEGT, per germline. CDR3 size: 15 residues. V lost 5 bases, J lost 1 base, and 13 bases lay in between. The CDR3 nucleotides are TGTGCCAGCAGTCGCCGGGACTCCGGCACAGATACGCAGTATTTT. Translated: CASSRRDSGTDTQYF.

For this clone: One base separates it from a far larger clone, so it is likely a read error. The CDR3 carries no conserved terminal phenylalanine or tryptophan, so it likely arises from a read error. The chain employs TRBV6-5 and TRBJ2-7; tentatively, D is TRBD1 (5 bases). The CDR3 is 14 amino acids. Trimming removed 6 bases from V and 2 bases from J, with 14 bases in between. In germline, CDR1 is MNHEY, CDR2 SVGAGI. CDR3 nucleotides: TGTGCCAGCAGCCAGGGCAGGCAAACCTACGAGCAGTACTCC. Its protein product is CASSQGRQTYEQYS.

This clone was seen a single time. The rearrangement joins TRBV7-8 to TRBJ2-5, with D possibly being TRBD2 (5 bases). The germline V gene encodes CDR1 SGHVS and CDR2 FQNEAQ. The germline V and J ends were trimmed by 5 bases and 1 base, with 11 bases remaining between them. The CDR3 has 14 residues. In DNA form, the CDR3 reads TGTGCCAGCAGCCCGGAGGCTTTCCAAGAGACCCAGTACTTC. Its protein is CASSPEAFQETQYF. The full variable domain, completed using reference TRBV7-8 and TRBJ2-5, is GAGVSQSPRYKVAKRGQDVALRCDPISGHVSLFWYQQALGQGPEFLTYFQNEAQLDKSGLPSDRFFAERPEGSVSTLKIQRTQQEDSAVYLCASSPEAFQETQYFGPGTRLLVL.

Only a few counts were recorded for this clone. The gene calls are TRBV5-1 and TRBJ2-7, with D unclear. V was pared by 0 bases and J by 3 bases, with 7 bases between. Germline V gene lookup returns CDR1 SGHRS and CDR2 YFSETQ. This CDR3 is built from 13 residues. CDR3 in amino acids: CASSLEGLYEQYF. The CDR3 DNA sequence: TGCGCCAGCAGCTTGGAGGGCCTCTACGAGCAGTACTTC.

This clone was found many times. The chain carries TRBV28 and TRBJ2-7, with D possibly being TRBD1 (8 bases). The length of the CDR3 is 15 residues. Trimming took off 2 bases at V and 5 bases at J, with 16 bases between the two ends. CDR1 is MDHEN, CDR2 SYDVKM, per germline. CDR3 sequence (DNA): TGTGCCAGCAGTTTAGTGGACAGGGACTACCACGAGCAGTACTTC. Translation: CASSLVDRDYHEQYF.

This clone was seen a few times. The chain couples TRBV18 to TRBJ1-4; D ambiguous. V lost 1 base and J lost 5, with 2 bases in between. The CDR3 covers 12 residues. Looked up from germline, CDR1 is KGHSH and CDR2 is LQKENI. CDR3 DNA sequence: TGTGCCAGCTCACCACAGAATGAAAAACTGTTTTTT. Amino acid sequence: CASSPQNEKLFF.

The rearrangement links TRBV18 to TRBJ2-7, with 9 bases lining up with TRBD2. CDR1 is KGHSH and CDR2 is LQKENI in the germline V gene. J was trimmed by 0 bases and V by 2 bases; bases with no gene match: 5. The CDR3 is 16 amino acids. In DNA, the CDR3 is TGTGCCAGCTCACCATTGGCTAGCGGGACCTCCTACGAGCAGTACTTC. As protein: CASSPLASGTSYEQYF.

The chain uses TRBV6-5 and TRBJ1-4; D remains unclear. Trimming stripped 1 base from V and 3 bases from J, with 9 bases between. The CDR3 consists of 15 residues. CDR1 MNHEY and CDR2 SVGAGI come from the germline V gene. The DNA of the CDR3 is TGTGCCAGCAGTTACTACGGCAATCCTAATGAAAAACTGTTTTTT. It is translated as CASSYYGNPNEKLFF.

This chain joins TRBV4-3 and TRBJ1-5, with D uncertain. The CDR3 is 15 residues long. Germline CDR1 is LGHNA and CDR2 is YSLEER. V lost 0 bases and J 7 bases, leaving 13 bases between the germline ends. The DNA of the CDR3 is TGCGCCAGCAGCCAAGATTTGAGGCAGGAGCAGCCCCAGCATTTT. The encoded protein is CASSQDLRQEQPQHF.

CDR3 in amino acids: CASSQVGGATNEKLFF. CDR3 nucleotides: TGTGCCAGCAGCCAAGTTGGCGGTGCAACTAATGAAAAACTGTTTTTT. The chain joins TRBV4-2 to TRBJ1-4; D gene ambiguous. The CDR3 is 16 amino acids. V was clipped by 1 base and J by 0 bases, with 9 bases between them. Germline CDR1 reads LGHNA; CDR2 reads YNFKEQ.

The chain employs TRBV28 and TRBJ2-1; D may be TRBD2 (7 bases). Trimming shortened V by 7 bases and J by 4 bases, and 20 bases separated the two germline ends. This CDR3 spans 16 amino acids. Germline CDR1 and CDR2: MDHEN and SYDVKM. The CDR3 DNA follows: TGTGCCAGCACCATGACTGGGGGAGGGGGGTACAATGAGCAGTTCTTC. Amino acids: CASTMTGGGGYNEQFF. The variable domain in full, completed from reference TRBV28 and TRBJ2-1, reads DVKVTQSSRYLVKRTGEKVFLECVQDMDHENMFWYRQDPGLGLRLIYFSYDVKMKEKGDIPEGYSVSREKKERFSLILESASTNQTSMYLCASTMTGGGGYNEQFFGPGTRLTVL.

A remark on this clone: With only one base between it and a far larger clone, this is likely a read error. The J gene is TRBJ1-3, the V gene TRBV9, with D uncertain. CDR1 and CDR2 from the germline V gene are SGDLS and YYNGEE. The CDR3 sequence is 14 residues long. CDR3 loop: CANSLTFAGNTIYF. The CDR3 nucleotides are TGTGCCAACAGCCTCACTTTTGCTGGAAACACCATATATTTT.

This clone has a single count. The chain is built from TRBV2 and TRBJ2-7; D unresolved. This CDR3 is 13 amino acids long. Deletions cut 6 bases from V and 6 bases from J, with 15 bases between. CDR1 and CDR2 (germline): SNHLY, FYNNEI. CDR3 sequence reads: CASSQDVAFEQYF. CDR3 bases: TGTGCCAGCAGCCAAGACGTAGCCTTCGAGCAGTACTTC.

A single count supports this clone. The CDR3 DNA sequence: TGTGCCAGCAGCCCTCGGACTAGCGGGAATCTCGAGCAGTACTTC. Translation: CASSPRTSGNLEQYF. The rearrangement joins TRBV7-8 to TRBJ2-7, with TRBD2 identical over 12 bases. This CDR3 region has 15 residues. Trimming cost V 5 bases and J 6 bases; bases outside gene matches: 8. Germline CDR1 reads SGHVS; CDR2 reads FQNEAQ.

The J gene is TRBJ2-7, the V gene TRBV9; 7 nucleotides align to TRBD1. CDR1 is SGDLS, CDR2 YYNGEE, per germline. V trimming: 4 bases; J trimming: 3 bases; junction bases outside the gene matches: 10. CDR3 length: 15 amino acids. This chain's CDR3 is CASSPRQGPSYEQYF. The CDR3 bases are TGTGCCAGCAGCCCACGACAGGGACCCAGCTACGAGCAGTACTTC.

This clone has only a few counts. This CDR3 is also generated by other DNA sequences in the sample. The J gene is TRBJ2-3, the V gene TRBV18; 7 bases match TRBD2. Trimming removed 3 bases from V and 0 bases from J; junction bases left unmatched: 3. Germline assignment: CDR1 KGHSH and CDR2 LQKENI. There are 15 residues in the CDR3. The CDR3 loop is CASSPVGGSTDTQYF. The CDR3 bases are TGTGCCAGCTCACCTGTGGGGGGGAGCACAGATACGCAGTATTTT.

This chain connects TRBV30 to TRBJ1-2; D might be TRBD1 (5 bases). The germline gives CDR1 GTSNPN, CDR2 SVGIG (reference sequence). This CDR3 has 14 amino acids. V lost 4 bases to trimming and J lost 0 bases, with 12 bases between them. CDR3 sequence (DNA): TGTGCCTGGACACAGACGGGACCTAACTATGGCTACACCTTC. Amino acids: CAWTQTGPNYGYTF.

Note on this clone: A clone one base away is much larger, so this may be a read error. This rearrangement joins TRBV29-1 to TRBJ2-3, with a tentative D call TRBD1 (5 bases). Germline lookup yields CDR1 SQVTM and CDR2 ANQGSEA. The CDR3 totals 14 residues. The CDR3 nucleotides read TGCAGCGTTAACGACGTTTATAGCACAGGTACGCAGTATTTT. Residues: CSVNDVYSTGTQYF.

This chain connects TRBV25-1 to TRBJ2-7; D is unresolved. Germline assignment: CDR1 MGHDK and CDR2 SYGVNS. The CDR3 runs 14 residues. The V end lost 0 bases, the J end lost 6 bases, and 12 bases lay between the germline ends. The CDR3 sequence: CASSEYGLGGEQYF. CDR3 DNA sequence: TGTGCCAGCAGTGAATATGGGCTGGGTGGCGAGCAGTACTTC.

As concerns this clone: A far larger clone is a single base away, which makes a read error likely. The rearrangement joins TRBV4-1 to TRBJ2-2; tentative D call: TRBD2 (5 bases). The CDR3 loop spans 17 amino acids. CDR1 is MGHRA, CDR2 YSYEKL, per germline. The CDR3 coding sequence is TGCGCCAGCAGCCAAGAGGTTCGGGTCGGGTTCACCGGGGAGCTGTCTTTT. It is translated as CASSQEVRVGFTGELSF.

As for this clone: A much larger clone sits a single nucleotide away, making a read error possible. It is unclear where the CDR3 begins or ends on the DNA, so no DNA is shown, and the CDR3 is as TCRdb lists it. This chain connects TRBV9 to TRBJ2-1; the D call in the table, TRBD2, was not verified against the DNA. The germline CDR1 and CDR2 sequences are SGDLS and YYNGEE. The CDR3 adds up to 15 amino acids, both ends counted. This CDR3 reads CASSVAPGATNKPFF.

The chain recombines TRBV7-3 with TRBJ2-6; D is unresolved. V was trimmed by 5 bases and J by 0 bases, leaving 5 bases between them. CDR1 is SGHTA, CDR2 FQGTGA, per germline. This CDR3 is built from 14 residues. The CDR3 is CASSGTSGANVLTF. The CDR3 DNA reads TGTGCCAGCAGCGGCACCTCTGGGGCCAACGTCCTGACTTTC. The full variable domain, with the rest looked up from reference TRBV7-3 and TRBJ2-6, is GAGVSQTPSNKVTEKGKYVELRCDPISGHTALYWYRQSLGQGPEFLIYFQGTGAADDSGLPNDRFFAVRPEGSVSTLKIQRTERGDSAVYLCASSGTSGANVLTFGAGSRLTVL.

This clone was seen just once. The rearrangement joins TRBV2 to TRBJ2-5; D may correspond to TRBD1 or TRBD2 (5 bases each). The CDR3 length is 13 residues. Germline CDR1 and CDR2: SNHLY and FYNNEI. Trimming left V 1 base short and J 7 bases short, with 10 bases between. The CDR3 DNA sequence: TGTGCCAGCAGTGAAGTTGGGGGTGGGACCCAGTACTTC. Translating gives CASSEVGGGTQYF.

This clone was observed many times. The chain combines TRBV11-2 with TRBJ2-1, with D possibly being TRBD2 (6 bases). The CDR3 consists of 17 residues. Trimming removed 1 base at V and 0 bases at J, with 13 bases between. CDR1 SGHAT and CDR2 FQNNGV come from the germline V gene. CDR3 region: CASSLGRDSASYNEQFF. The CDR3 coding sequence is TGTGCCAGCAGCTTAGGCCGGGACTCAGCCTCCTACAATGAGCAGTTCTTC.

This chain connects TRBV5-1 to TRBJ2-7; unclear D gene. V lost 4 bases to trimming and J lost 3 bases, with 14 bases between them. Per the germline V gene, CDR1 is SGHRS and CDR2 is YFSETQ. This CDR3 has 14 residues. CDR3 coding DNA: TGCGCCAGCAGCCCCCGGGTCCAACTCTACGAGCAGTACTTC. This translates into CASSPRVQLYEQYF.